Listed below are T cell receptor beta chains from one sample, sequenced in a study of T cells in Graves' hyperthyroidism and ophthalmopathy. TCRdb re-derived calls from the multiplex PCR reads in MiXCR, one entry per CDR3 protein. The table has 360,000 or so distinct CDR3 sequences, 13% to 15% seen once; the top ten hold about 20%. The specimen sequenced was blood. All receptors come from a woman aged 60 to 75 with Graves' ophthalmopathy. CDR3s include the opening cysteine and the closing phenylalanine or tryptophan. D genes are given only for firm matches. Clone size is shown for a subset of rows, as once, few, many or a class of expanded clone.

TRBJ2-7 | TRBV29-1 | TRBD1 | - | CSVEVSTDRGGYEQYF | TGCAGCGTTGAAGTATCGACCGACAGGGGTGGTTACGAGCAGTACTTC
TRBJ2-5 | TRBV7-3 | - | few | CASSLGPLTQETQYF | TGTGCCAGCAGTCTGGGACCGCTCACCCAAGAGACCCAGTACTTC
TRBJ2-1 | TRBV20-1 | - | many | CSASRSRRVNEQFF | TGCAGTGCTAGTCGTAGCCGAAGGGTCAATGAGCAGTTCTTC
TRBJ2-3 | TRBV7-2 | TRBD2 | many | CASSPRGGGLSTDTQYF | TGTGCCAGCAGCCCACGGGGGGGGGGACTCAGCACAGATACGCAGTATTTT
TRBJ2-7 | TRBV28 | - | many | CASSRPLYEQYF | TGTGCCAGCAGCCGGCCCCTCTACGAGCAGTACTTC
TRBJ2-2 | TRBV6-2/TRBV6-3 | - | - | CANRSRQLTNTGELFF | TGTGCCAACAGGAGCCGACAGCTCACGAACACCGGGGAGCTGTTTTTT
TRBJ2-7 | TRBV7-8 | - | many | CASSRQDSSYEQYF | TGTGCCAGCAGCCGACAGGATTCTTCCTACGAGCAGTACTTC
TRBJ1-6 | TRBV28 | - | - | CASSQRVGRADSPLHF | TGTGCCAGCAGCCAAAGGGTAGGCAGGGCGGATTCACCCCTCCACTTT
TRBJ1-1 | TRBV3-1 | - | many | CASSREDRPNTEAFF | TGTGCCAGCAGCCGGGAAGACAGGCCGAACACTGAAGCTTTCTTT
TRBJ1-5 | TRBV5-6 | - | - | CASSLASSNQPQHF | TGTGCCAGCAGCTTGGCGTCTAGCAATCAGCCCCAGCATTTT
TRBJ2-1 | TRBV9 | - | few | CASSVIGTPFLYNEQFF | TGTGCCAGCAGCGTGATAGGGACCCCTTTCCTTTACAATGAGCAGTTCTTC
TRBJ2-1 | TRBV29-1 | - | - | CSVGGVYNEQFF | TGCAGCGTTGGGGGCGTGTACAATGAGCAGTTCTTC
TRBJ2-1 | TRBV2 | TRBD2 | - | CAILLAGVNEQFF | TGTGCCATCTTACTAGCGGGAGTTAATGAGCAGTTCTTC
TRBJ2-1 | TRBV28 | - | many | CASSPLREPNEQFF | TGTGCCAGCAGTCCACTTCGGGAGCCCAATGAGCAGTTCTTC
TRBJ1-1 | TRBV28 | - | many | CASSPSLGTTEAFF | TGTGCCAGCAGCCCGAGTCTCGGGACGACTGAAGCTTTCTTT
TRBJ2-7 | TRBV9 | - | few | CASSVGLALAYEQYF | TGTGCCAGCAGCGTAGGGTTAGCGCTCGCCTACGAGCAGTACTTC
TRBJ2-5 | TRBV20-1 | - | many | CSAVGAGRSQETQYF | TGCAGTGCTGTCGGGGCAGGGAGGTCGCAAGAGACCCAGTACTTC
TRBJ2-4 | TRBV6-1 | TRBD1 | few | CASSESYRGRIQYF | TGTGCCAGCAGTGAATCATACAGGGGGCGCATTCAGTACTTC
TRBJ2-5 | TRBV20-1 | TRBD2 | few | CSASIPTPGLGETQYF | TGCAGTGCTAGTATTCCTACGCCGGGACTAGGGGAGACCCAGTACTTC
TRBJ2-3 | TRBV28 | - | many | CASSVGGQKGTDTQYF | TGTGCCAGCAGTGTAGGCGGACAGAAGGGGACAGATACGCAGTATTTT
TRBJ1-1 | TRBV3-1 | - | many | CASSQGDYNTEAFF | TGTGCCAGCAGCCAAGGGGACTATAACACTGAAGCTTTCTTT
TRBJ2-7 | TRBV12-3/TRBV12-4 | TRBD2 | many | CASSLESGRLTYEQYF | TGTGCCAGCAGTTTAGAGAGCGGGAGATTGACCTACGAGCAGTACTTC
TRBJ2-7 | TRBV20-1 | TRBD2 | many | CSAPGAGGPYEQYF | TGCAGTGCCCCAGGGGCGGGAGGGCCCTACGAGCAGTACTTC
TRBJ2-5 | TRBV4-1 | - | - | CASSQESSGQETQYF | TGCGCCAGCAGCCAAGAGAGCAGCGGACAAGAGACCCAGTACTTC
TRBJ2-7 | TRBV5-1 | TRBD1 | many | CASSLAGGAIYEQYF | TGCGCCAGCAGCTTGGCAGGGGGCGCCATCTACGAGCAGTACTTC
TRBJ2-7 | TRBV6-5 | - | - | CASSYSSAHSYEQYF | TGTGCCAGCAGTTACTCATCAGCCCACTCCTACGAGCAGTACTTC
TRBJ1-1 | TRBV20-1 | - | many | CSAVKATGSGTEAFF | TGCAGTGCAGTTAAAGCAACAGGGAGCGGCACTGAAGCTTTCTTT
TRBJ2-1 | TRBV11-2 | TRBD1 | - | CASSIWDRAGEQFF | TGTGCCAGCAGCATTTGGGACAGGGCGGGTGAGCAGTTCTTC
TRBJ1-3 | TRBV12-5 | - | few | CASANRVTGNTIYF | TGTGCTAGTGCTAACAGGGTAACTGGAAACACCATATATTTT
TRBJ2-3 | TRBV20-1 | TRBD1 | - | CSATEGQPNRPDTQYF | TGCAGTGCGACAGAGGGACAGCCAAACCGCCCGGATACGCAGTATTTT
TRBJ1-2 | TRBV5-6 | - | many | CASSLKPSNYGYTF | TGTGCCAGCAGCTTGAAACCGAGCAACTATGGCTACACCTTC
TRBJ2-2 | TRBV4-2 | TRBD1 | many | CASSLRDRGNTGELFF | TGTGCCAGCAGCCTCCGGGACAGGGGGAACACCGGGGAGCTGTTTTTT
TRBJ2-1 | TRBV7-2 | TRBD2 | many | CASSLTSGTSPEQFF | TGTGCCAGCAGCCTGACTAGCGGGACGTCTCCTGAGCAGTTCTTC
TRBJ2-5 | TRBV6-1 | TRBD2 | - | CASRETSGRETQYF | TGTGCCAGCAGAGAGACTAGCGGGAGGGAGACCCAGTACTTC
TRBJ2-1 | TRBV24-1 | - | few | CATSDVAEFSYNEQFF | TGTGCCACCAGTGATGTAGCGGAGTTCTCCTACAATGAGCAGTTCTTC
TRBJ2-3 | TRBV6-6 | TRBD2 | - | CASSYGSLVERGGFTDTQYF | TGTGCCAGCAGTTACGGATCCTTGGTTGAGCGGGGGGGGTTCACAGATACGCAGTATTTT
TRBJ1-1 | TRBV7-2 | TRBD1 | many | CASSIKGQAPEAFF | TGTGCCAGCAGCATAAAGGGACAGGCCCCTGAAGCTTTCTTT
TRBJ2-7 | TRBV20-1 | - | many | CSARGGGSHGYEQYF | TGCAGTGCTAGGGGGGGCGGGAGTCATGGGTACGAGCAGTACTTC
TRBJ2-7 | TRBV5-1 | - | - | CASAQQPRPPYEQYF | TGCGCCAGCGCACAACAACCTAGGCCGCCCTACGAGCAGTACTTC
TRBJ2-2 | TRBV19 | - | - | CASSIAHKRTARAGELFF | TGTGCCAGTAGTATAGCTCACAAAAGGACCGCACGAGCCGGGGAGCTGTTTTTT
TRBJ2-7 | TRBV28 | TRBD2 | many | CASRGGGLAGLYEQYF | TGTGCCAGCAGGGGGGGGGGACTAGCGGGACTCTACGAGCAGTACTTC
TRBJ2-1 | TRBV27 | TRBD2 | many | CATTSGRAREQFF | TGTGCCACCACTAGCGGGAGGGCCAGGGAGCAGTTCTTC
TRBJ1-5 | TRBV15 | TRBD1 | few | CATSKWDRGWQPQHF | TGTGCCACCAGCAAGTGGGACAGGGGTTGGCAGCCCCAGCATTTT
TRBJ1-6 | TRBV3-1 | TRBD1 | few | CASSQGTGGNSPLHF | TGTGCCAGCAGCCAGGGGACAGGTGGCAATTCACCCCTCCACTTT
TRBJ2-3 | TRBV5-6 | - | many | CASCTGGVTDTQYF | TGTGCCAGCTGTACCGGAGGTGTCACAGATACGCAGTATTTT
TRBJ1-2 | TRBV28 | TRBD1 | once | CASSLGGTGRYGYTF | TGTGCCAGCAGTTTAGGAGGGACAGGGCGATATGGCTACACCTTC
TRBJ1-5 | TRBV24-1 | TRBD1 | few | CATSTAGTGANQPQHF | TGTGCCACCAGTACGGCCGGGACAGGGGCCAATCAGCCCCAGCATTTT
TRBJ2-5 | TRBV3-1 | - | many | CASTTGFETQYF | TGTGCCAGCACCACAGGGTTCGAGACCCAGTACTTC
TRBJ1-1 | TRBV2 | - | many | CASSKDTGTEAFF | TGTGCCAGCAGTAAGGATACCGGCACTGAAGCTTTCTTT
TRBJ1-1 | TRBV7-3 | - | many | CASSSDTSEAFF | TGTGCCAGCAGCTCCGACACGTCCGAAGCTTTCTTT
TRBJ2-5 | TRBV18 | TRBD1 | - | CASHGQEETQYF | TGTGCCAGCCACGGACAGGAAGAGACCCAGTACTTC
TRBJ2-3 | TRBV7-9 | - | few | CASSPTGQGDTQYF | TGTGCCAGCAGTCCCACCGGGCAGGGCGATACGCAGTATTTT
TRBJ2-2 | TRBV30 | - | - | CAWSVDPRNTGELFF | TGTGCCTGGAGTGTAGACCCAAGGAACACCGGGGAGCTGTTTTTT
TRBJ2-7 | TRBV7-2 | - | many | CASSFRPVSSYEQYF | TGTGCCAGCAGCTTTAGGCCCGTGAGCTCCTACGAGCAGTACTTC
TRBJ2-5 | TRBV7-9 | - | few | CASSLGWKGQETQYF | TGTGCCAGCAGCTTAGGGTGGAAGGGCCAAGAGACCCAGTACTTC